This entry lists 3 T cell receptor beta chains sequenced from one sample in a study of T cell changes during pregnancy in multiple sclerosis (dated by TCRdb to about 2019). Library preparation used the immunoSEQ multiplex PCR assay. TCRdb's version of the immuneACCESS table is confined to in-frame rearrangements and falls short of the full clone set. An unresolved V gene accounts for under half of the shortfall where checked; the remainder is of unknown origin. Present in this sample are over 70,000 clones, roughly 91% of which were seen just once. The top ten hold about 4.5% of the sample. The sequenced sample was peripheral blood, obtained in the first trimester of pregnancy. These receptors originate from a female donor with multiple sclerosis, enrolled in a pregnancy study.

The J gene is TRBJ1-4, the V gene TRBV19, with 10 bases identical to TRBD1. There are 14 residues in the CDR3. V gave up 1 base and J gave up 10 bases; unmatched junction bases: 3. In germline, CDR1 is LNHDA, CDR2 SQIVND (reference sequence). The CDR3 here is CASSIATGGTKLFF. The DNA of the CDR3 is TGTGCCAGTAGTATAGCGACAGGGGGCACAAAACTGTTTTTT.

This clone has just one count. The genes are TRBV5-6 and TRBJ2-3; possible D gene TRBD2, 6 bases. The CDR3 loop spans 16 amino acids. Germline assignment: CDR1 SGHDT and CDR2 YYEEEE. V was cut by 0 bases and J by 2 bases, with 13 bases left in between. The CDR3: CASSLDFGGSTDTQYF. The CDR3 DNA reads TGTGCCAGCAGCTTGGATTTCGGGGGATCCACAGATACGCAGTATTTT.

V gene TRBV12-5 combines with J gene TRBJ2-3, with D possibly being TRBD1 (6 bases). The V gene's germline CDR1 is LGHNT and CDR2 FRNRAP. The CDR3 sequence is 12 residues long. The V end lost 8 bases, the J end lost 5 bases, and 11 bases lay between the germline ends. The chain's CDR3 is CASKVTGDTQYF. Here the CDR3 DNA reads TGTGCTAGTAAGGTGACAGGAGATACGCAGTATTTT.